This T cell receptor beta chain is drawn from a study of CXCR3-negative and CXCR3-positive naive CD8 T cells. Overall study results and limits: Comparison of naive cells showed more hydrophobic TRB CDR3s in CXCR3-positive than in CXCR3-negative naive cells.

In the case of this clonotype: The antigen is unknown.

All TRB cDNA libraries came from 5' RACE performed with UMI labels. TCRdb derives one entry per CDR3 protein from the 5' RACE reads, leaving out DNA. The table for this sample gives about 150,000 distinct CDR3 sequences. In germline, CDR1 is SEHNR, CDR2 FQNEAQ (reference sequence). This CDR3 has 14 residues. This TCR derives from a human donor in good health. Some clones in this sample may be carry-over from other donors' samples. The chain has TRBV7-9 and TRBJ2-7. The sample taken for sequencing was naive CXCR3+ CD8+ T cells from blood. Subset described: CD45RO-CCR7+CD27+CD95- naive CD8+ T cells expressing CXCR3 (TNR3+). CDR3 loop: CASSFTDSSYEQYF.